These 7 T cell receptor beta chains were sequenced from one sample in a study of cytomegalovirus exposure and HLA in healthy donors. Using immunoSEQ multiplex PCR, the repertoire was profiled, and TCRdb retains in-frame clones only, with some absent. The table shows about 120,000 clones, with roughly 90% occurring only once. Material: PBMCs. The source of these receptors is a woman aged 18-30 years in good health and CMV-seropositive.

The chain carries TRBV6-5 and TRBJ1-6; D unclear. Germline V lookup: CDR1 MNHEY, CDR2 SVGAGI. This CDR3 is 14 amino acids long. V gave up 0 bases and J gave up 12 bases, with 12 bases separating them. The CDR3 region is CASSYSRVMGPLHF. The CDR3 bases are TGTGCCAGCAGTTACTCGAGGGTTATGGGACCCCTCCACTTT.

V and J are TRBV7-9 and TRBJ2-5; possible D gene TRBD2, 7 bases. This CDR3 comprises 14 residues. Germline CDR1 and CDR2: SEHNR and FQNEAQ (reference sequence). Deletions cut 6 bases from V and 3 bases from J, with 14 bases between. CDR3 nucleotides: TGTGCCAGCAGGCACCGGGGGGCTGAAGAGACCCAGTACTTC. Protein sequence: CASRHRGAEETQYF.

The J gene is TRBJ2-1, the V gene TRBV4-1, with D possibly TRBD1 on 5 matching bases. The CDR3 contains 12 residues. V lost 3 bases to trimming and J lost 9 bases, with 9 bases between them. Germline values: CDR1 MGHRA, CDR2 YSYEKL. In DNA form, the CDR3 reads TGCGCCAGCAGCCAGTACACAGGTGAGCAGTTCTTC. Residues: CASSQYTGEQFF.

The V and J genes are TRBV11-2 and TRBJ2-1, with TRBD2 matching over 9 bases. The CDR3 length is 15 residues. The ends lost 1 base at V and 2 bases at J; junction bases unmatched: 0. CDR1 and CDR2 from the germline V gene are SGHAT and FQNNGV. The CDR3 spells CASSLVAGAYNEQFF. The DNA for the CDR3 is TGTGCCAGCAGCTTAGTAGCGGGAGCCTACAATGAGCAGTTCTTC.

The V call is TRBV6-1, the J call TRBJ2-5; possible D gene TRBD2, 7 bases. Germline values: CDR1 MNHNS, CDR2 SASEGT. The CDR3 has 17 residues. The V end lost 2 bases, the J end lost 1 base, and 17 bases lay between the germline ends. CDR3 nucleotide sequence: TGTGCCAGCAGTGAAAGACAAGGGGGGGTGACCCAAGAGACCCAGTACTTC. It specifies CASSERQGGVTQETQYF.

The chain recombines TRBV4-1 with TRBJ2-1, with 7 positions matching TRBD1. The germline gives CDR1 MGHRA, CDR2 YSYEKL. With 1 base clipped from V and 1 base from J, the junction kept 4 bases outside the gene matches. The CDR3 is 16 residues long. CDR3 DNA sequence: TGCGCCAGCAGCCAAGTGAGGGGGCTTTCCTACAATGAGCAGTTCTTC. This codes for CASSQVRGLSYNEQFF.

The chain employs TRBV21-1 and TRBJ1-1; TRBD1, the table's D call, was not compared with the DNA. TRBV21-1 is a known pseudogene. This CDR3 spans 17 amino acids. CDR3 coding DNA: TGTGCCAGCAGCAAAGACCAGGGGCGGGTTATGAACACTGAAGCTTTCTTT. Translated, it gives CASSKDQGRVMNTEAFF.